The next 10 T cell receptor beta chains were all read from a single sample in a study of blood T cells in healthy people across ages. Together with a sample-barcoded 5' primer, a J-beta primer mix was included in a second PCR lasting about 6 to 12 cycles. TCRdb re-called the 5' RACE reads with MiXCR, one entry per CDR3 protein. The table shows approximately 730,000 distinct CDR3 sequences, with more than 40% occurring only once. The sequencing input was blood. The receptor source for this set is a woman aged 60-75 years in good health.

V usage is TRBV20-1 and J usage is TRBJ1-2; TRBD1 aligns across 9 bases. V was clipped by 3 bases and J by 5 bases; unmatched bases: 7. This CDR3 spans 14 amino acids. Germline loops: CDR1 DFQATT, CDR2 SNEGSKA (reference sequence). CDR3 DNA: TGCAGTGCTAGGGAGGGACAGGGAGGTTATGGCTACACCTTC. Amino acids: CSAREGQGGYGYTF.

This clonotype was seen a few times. For the CDR3, the DNA is TGTGCCATCAGTGACACTGACAGGGACGGATTCTATGGCTACACCTTC. Amino acids: CAISDTDRDGFYGYTF. The chain is built from TRBV10-3 and TRBJ1-2, with TRBD1 matching over 7 bases. Germline V CDR1 and CDR2: ENHRY, SYGVKD. CDR3 length: 16 residues. The V and J ends lost 3 bases and 4 bases, in that order; junction bases with no gene match: 11.

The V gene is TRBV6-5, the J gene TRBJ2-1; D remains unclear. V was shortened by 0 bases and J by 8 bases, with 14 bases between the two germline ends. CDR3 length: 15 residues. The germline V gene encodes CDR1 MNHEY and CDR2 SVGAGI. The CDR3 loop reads CASSYSTSRGHEQFF. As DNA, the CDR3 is TGTGCCAGCAGTTACTCAACCTCCCGAGGCCATGAGCAGTTCTTC.

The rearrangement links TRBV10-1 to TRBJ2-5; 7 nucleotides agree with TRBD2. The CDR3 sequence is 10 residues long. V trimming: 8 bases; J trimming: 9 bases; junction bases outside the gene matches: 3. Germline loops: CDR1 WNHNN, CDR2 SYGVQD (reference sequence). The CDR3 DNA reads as TGCGCCAGCCCTCGGGGGGCCCAGTACTTC. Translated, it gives CASPRGAQYF.

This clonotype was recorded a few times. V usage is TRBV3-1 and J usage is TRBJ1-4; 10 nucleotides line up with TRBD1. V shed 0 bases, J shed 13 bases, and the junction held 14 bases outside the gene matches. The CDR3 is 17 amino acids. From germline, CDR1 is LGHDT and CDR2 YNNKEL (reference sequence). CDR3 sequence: CASSQDYTGQGTEGLFF. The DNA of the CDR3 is TGTGCCAGCAGCCAAGACTACACGGGACAGGGGACCGAAGGACTGTTTTTT. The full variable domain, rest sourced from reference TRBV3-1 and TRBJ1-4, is DTAVSQTPKYLVTQMGNDKSIKCEQNLGHDTMYWYKQDSKKFLKIMFSYNNKELIINETVPNRFSPKSPDKAHLNLHINSLELGDSAVYFCASSQDYTGQGTEGLFFGSGTQLSVL.

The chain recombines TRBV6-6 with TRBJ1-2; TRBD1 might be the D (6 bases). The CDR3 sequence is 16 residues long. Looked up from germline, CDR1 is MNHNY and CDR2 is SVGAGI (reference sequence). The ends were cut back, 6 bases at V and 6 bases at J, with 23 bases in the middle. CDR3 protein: CASSLNPLTGTHGYTF. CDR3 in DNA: TGTGCCAGCAGCCTCAACCCTCTTACAGGGACCCATGGCTACACCTTC.

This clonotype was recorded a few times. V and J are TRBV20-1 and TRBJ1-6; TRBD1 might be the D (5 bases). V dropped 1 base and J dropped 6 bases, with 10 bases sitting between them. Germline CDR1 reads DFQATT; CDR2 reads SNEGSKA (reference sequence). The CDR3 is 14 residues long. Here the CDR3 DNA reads TGCAGTGCTAGAGGTGAGGGGAGTAATTCACCCCTCCACTTT. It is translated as CSARGEGSNSPLHF.

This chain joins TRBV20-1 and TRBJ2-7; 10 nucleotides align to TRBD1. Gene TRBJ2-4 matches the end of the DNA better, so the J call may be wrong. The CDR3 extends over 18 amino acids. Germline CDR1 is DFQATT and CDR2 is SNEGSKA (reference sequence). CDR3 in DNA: TGCAGTGCTAAAGTATACCGGGACAGGGGAGTTCGAAGGAACATTCAGTACTTC. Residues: CSAKVYRDRGVRRNIQYF.

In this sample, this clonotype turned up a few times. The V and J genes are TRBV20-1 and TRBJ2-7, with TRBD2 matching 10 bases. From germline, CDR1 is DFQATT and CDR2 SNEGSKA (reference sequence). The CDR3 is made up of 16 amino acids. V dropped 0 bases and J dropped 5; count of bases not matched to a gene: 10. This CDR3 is CSARDSSGRGTNEQYF. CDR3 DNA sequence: TGCAGTGCTAGAGATTCTAGCGGGAGAGGTACTAACGAGCAGTACTTC.

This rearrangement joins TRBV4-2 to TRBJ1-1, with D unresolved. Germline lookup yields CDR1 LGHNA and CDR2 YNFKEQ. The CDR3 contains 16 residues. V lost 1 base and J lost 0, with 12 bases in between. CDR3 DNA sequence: TGTGCCAGCAGCCAAGTCACGGACCCCTTGAACACTGAAGCTTTCTTT. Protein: CASSQVTDPLNTEAFF.